This TCR beta chain was recorded in a study of control samples from healthy donors and cancer patients. Using immunoSEQ multiplex PCR, the repertoire was profiled, and TCRdb retains in-frame clones only, with some absent. This table has over 85,000 clones, around 87% appearing once. Trimming at V came to 4 bases and at J to 8 bases, leaving 14 bases not matched to a gene. Germline lookup yields CDR1 KGHDR and CDR2 SFDVKD. This CDR3 region has 17 residues. Sequencing used PBMCs. The chain employs TRBV24-1 and TRBJ2-1; TRBD2 matches 9 bases. The source of this sequence is a woman aged 55-69 years with lung cancer. The CDR3 DNA follows: TGTGCCACCAGTGACCCGGGACTAGCTGACGATCTGGATGAGCAGTTCTTC. This encodes CATSDPGLADDLDEQFF.